The next 11 T cell receptor beta chains were all read from a single sample in a study of cytomegalovirus exposure and HLA in healthy donors. The PCR used 60 Vbeta and 13 Jbeta primers. Here immunoSEQ multiplex PCR was the method, and the copy in TCRdb shows in-frame clones only, minus some. The profile covers 200,000 to 250,000 clones, with about two thirds appearing a single time and about 3% taken by the ten largest. Sequencing input: PBMCs. The receptors come from a man aged 40-49 years in good health and CMV-seropositive.

This clone occurred a few times. The chain is built from TRBV7-2 and TRBJ1-1; TRBD1 matches 9 bases. The CDR3 consists of 13 residues. The ends lost 0 bases at V and 7 bases at J; junction bases unmatched: 0. Germline V gene sequence: CDR1 SGHTA, CDR2 FQGNSA. CDR3 DNA sequence: TGTGCCAGCAGCTTAGCGGACAGGGGTGAAGCTTTCTTT. Protein sequence: CASSLADRGEAFF.

Only a few counts were recorded for this clone. The chain couples TRBV6-6 to TRBJ1-1; 7 nucleotides line up with TRBD1. With V trimmed by 5 bases and J by 0 bases, 6 bases remained unmatched. Per the germline V gene, CDR1 is MNHNY and CDR2 is SVGAGI (reference sequence). The CDR3 has 15 residues. CDR3 region: CASSTTGVMNTEAFF. The CDR3 region has the DNA TGTGCCAGCAGTACCACAGGGGTCATGAACACTGAAGCTTTCTTT.

The genes are TRBV5-4 and TRBJ2-3; D is uncertain. Germline V gene data show CDR1 as SGHNT and CDR2 as YYREEE (reference sequence). This CDR3 region has 13 residues. The V gene lost 4 bases and the J gene lost 4 bases, with 10 bases spanning the gap. This chain's CDR3 is CASSPPMADTQYF. CDR3 in DNA: TGTGCCAGCAGCCCGCCTATGGCAGATACGCAGTATTTT.

The V and J genes are TRBV7-2 and TRBJ2-1; 7 bases agree with TRBD2. Germline V gene data show CDR1 as SGHTA and CDR2 as FQGNSA. J was trimmed by 9 bases and V by 6 bases; bases with no gene match: 11. CDR3 length equals 14 residues. CDR3 amino acids: CASSPNAREGEQFF. As DNA, the CDR3 is TGTGCCAGCAGTCCGAATGCGAGGGAGGGTGAGCAGTTCTTC.

About this clone itself: This sample includes further DNA sequences coding for the same CDR3. The chain is built from TRBV6-5 and TRBJ1-2; TRBD1 matches 7 bases. CDR3 length equals 14 residues. CDR1 and CDR2 from the germline V gene are MNHEY and SVGAGI. Trimming cost V 0 bases and J 4 bases; bases outside gene matches: 2. The CDR3 reads CASSYSQGRYGYTF. CDR3 bases: TGTGCCAGCAGTTACTCACAGGGGCGCTATGGCTACACCTTC.

The CDR3 loop reads CASSGYRTKNTEAFF. CDR3 nucleotide sequence: TGTGCCAGCAGTGGTTACAGGACAAAGAACACTGAAGCTTTCTTT. The genes are TRBV25-1 and TRBJ1-1, with TRBD1 as a possible D gene (5 bases). The ends were cut back, 4 bases at V and 1 base at J, with 13 bases in the middle. CDR3 length equals 15 residues. The germline V gene has CDR1 MGHDK and CDR2 SYGVNS.

V and J are TRBV4-1 and TRBJ1-6; unclear D gene. This CDR3 contains 17 residues. The germline V and J ends were trimmed by 1 base and 7 bases, with 17 bases remaining between them. Germline V gives CDR1 MGHRA, CDR2 YSYEKL. CDR3 bases: TGCGCCAGCAGCCAAGTCCCCCCGCTTGGAGGAAATTCACCCCTCCACTTT. Translated, it gives CASSQVPPLGGNSPLHF.

The gene calls are TRBV9 and TRBJ1-1; the D is unclear. Looked up from germline, CDR1 is SGDLS and CDR2 is YYNGEE. Trimming removed 2 bases from V and 6 bases from J, with 14 bases in between. This CDR3 contains 14 residues. Here the CDR3 DNA reads TGTGCCAGCAGCGTGGGCGGACTTTCCGCTGAAGCTTTCTTT. As protein: CASSVGGLSAEAFF. Filled out from reference TRBV9 and TRBJ1-1, the complete variable domain reads DSGVTQTPKHLITATGQRVTLRCSPRSGDLSVYWYQQSLDQGLQFLIQYYNGEERAKGNILERFSAQQFPDLHSELNLSSLELGDSALYFCASSVGGLSAEAFFGQGTRLTVV.

This chain uses TRBV7-9 with TRBJ1-2; unclear D gene. V was cut by 2 bases and J by 0 bases, with 13 bases left in between. The germline gives CDR1 SEHNR, CDR2 FQNEAQ (reference sequence). The CDR3 consists of 16 residues. The CDR3 sequence is CASSLIGGLANYGYTF. The CDR3 region has the DNA TGTGCCAGCAGCTTAATAGGAGGCCTAGCTAACTATGGCTACACCTTC. Full variable domain (rest looked up from reference TRBV7-9 and TRBJ1-2): DTGVSQNPRHKITKRGQNVTFRCDPISEHNRLYWYRQTLGQGPEFLTYFQNEAQLEKSRLLSDRFSAERPKGSFSTLEIQRTEQGDSAMYLCASSLIGGLANYGYTFGSGTRLTVV.

V gene TRBV4-3 combines with J gene TRBJ2-7, with 13 bases that match TRBD2. Germline CDR1 LGHNA, CDR2 YSLEER. The CDR3 runs 13 residues. The trim removed 5 bases at V and 6 bases at J, leaving 1 base unmatched. The CDR3 is CASSRTSGGEQYF. CDR3 sequence (DNA): TGCGCCAGCAGCAGGACTAGCGGGGGCGAGCAGTACTTC.

This clone was found a few times. The chain's CDR3 is CASSPFANWDRNEQYF. CDR3 nucleotides: TGCGCCAGCAGCCCGTTCGCCAATTGGGACAGGAACGAGCAGTACTTC. The V and J genes are TRBV5-1 and TRBJ2-7; 8 bases fit TRBD1. Trimming took 4 bases from V and 5 from J; bases not matched to a gene: 14. Germline CDR1 SGHRS, CDR2 YFSETQ. This CDR3 region has 16 residues.